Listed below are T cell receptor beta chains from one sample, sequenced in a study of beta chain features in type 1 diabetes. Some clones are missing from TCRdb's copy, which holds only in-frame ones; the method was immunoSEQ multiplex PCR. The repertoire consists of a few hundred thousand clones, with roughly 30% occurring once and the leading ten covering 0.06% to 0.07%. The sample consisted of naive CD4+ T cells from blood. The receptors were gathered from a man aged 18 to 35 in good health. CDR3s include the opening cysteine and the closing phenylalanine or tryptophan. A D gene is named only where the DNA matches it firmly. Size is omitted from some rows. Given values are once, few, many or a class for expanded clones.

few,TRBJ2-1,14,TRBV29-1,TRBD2,CSVEVPRGGNEQFF,TGCAGCGTTGAAGTCCCACGGGGGGGCAATGAGCAGTTCTTC
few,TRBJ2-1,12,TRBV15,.,CATSRGYNEQFF,TGTGCCACCAGCAGAGGCTACAATGAGCAGTTCTTC
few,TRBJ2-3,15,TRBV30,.,CAWSVRTTSGVEQYF,TGTGCCTGGAGTGTGAGGACTACCTCGGGAGTGGAGCAGTATTTT
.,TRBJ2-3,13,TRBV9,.,CASSAGSTDTQYF,TGTGCCAGCAGCGCGGGGAGCACAGATACGCAGTATTTT
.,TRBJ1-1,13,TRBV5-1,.,CASSVSMNTEAFF,TGCGCCAGCAGCGTCAGCATGAACACTGAAGCTTTCTTT
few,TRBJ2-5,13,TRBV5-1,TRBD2,CASSGLAGETQYF,TGCGCCAGCAGTGGACTAGCGGGAGAGACCCAGTACTTC
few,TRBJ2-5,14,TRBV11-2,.,CASSSGTVQETQYF,TGTGCCAGCAGCTCGGGGACCGTTCAAGAGACCCAGTACTTC
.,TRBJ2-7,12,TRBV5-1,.,CASSPEVYEQYF,TGCGCCAGCAGCCCGGAGGTGTACGAGCAGTACTTC
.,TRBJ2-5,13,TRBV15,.,CATSTEYQETQYF,TGTGCCACCAGTACAGAGTACCAAGAGACCCAGTACTTC
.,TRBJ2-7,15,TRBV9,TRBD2,CASSVRLAGVAEQYF,TGTGCCAGCAGCGTACGGCTAGCGGGAGTCGCCGAGCAGTACTTC
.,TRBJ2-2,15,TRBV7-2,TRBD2,CASSLTSGNTGELFF,TGTGCCAGCAGCTTAACTAGCGGGAACACCGGGGAGCTGTTTTTT
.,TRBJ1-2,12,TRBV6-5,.,CASSSPMGGYTF,TGTGCCAGCAGTTCCCCCATGGGGGGCTACACCTTC
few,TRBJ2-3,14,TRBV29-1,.,CSVVVSRGKDTQYF,TGCAGCGTTGTTGTGTCTAGGGGCAAAGATACGCAGTATTTT
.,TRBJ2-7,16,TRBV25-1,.,CASSESAGATSYEQYF,TGTGCCAGCAGTGAATCGGCAGGGGCCACATCCTACGAGCAGTACTTC
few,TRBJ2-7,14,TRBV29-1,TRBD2,CSVAGLAGAYEQYF,TGCAGCGTTGCGGGACTAGCGGGAGCCTACGAGCAGTACTTC
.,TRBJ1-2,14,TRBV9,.,CASSVPGRSYGYTF,TGTGCCAGCAGCGTCCCGGGACGAAGCTATGGCTACACCTTC
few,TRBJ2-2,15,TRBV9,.,CASSPRAKRAGELFF,TGTGCCAGCAGCCCCAGAGCAAAGCGAGCCGGGGAGCTGTTTTTT
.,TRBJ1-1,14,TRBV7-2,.,CASSLRVRDTEAFF,TGTGCCAGCAGCTTACGGGTCAGGGACACTGAAGCTTTCTTT
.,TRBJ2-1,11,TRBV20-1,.,CSASLSREQFF,TGCAGTGCTAGTCTTTCGCGTGAGCAGTTCTTC
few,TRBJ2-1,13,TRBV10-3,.,CAIRRGSYNEQFF,TGTGCCATCAGGCGGGGCTCCTACAATGAGCAGTTCTTC
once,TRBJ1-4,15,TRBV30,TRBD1,CALERGGQSNEKLFF,TGTGCCCTGGAACGAGGGGGCCAAAGTAATGAAAAACTGTTTTTT
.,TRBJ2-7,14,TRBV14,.,CASGPYSQPYEQYF,TGTGCCAGCGGGCCGTACAGCCAGCCCTACGAGCAGTACTTC
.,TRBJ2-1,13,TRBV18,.,CASSPPAVAEQFF,TGTGCCAGCTCACCACCGGCGGTAGCGGAGCAGTTCTTC
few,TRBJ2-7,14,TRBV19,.,CASSIATVSYEQYF,TGTGCCAGTAGTATAGCGACAGTTTCCTACGAGCAGTACTTC
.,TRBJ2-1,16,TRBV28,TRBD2,CASSLTGGPSYNEQFF,TGTGCCAGCAGTTTAACGGGAGGCCCCTCCTACAATGAGCAGTTCTTC
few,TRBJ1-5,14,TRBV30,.,CAWSGVQGDQPQHF,TGTGCCTGGAGTGGGGTACAGGGAGATCAGCCCCAGCATTTT
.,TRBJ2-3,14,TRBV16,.,CASSQFQGTDTQYF,TGTGCCAGCAGCCAATTTCAGGGGACAGATACGCAGTATTTT
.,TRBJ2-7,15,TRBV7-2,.,CASSPMSKSSYEQYF,TGTGCCAGCAGCCCCATGTCTAAAAGCTCCTACGAGCAGTACTTC
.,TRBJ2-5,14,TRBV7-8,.,CASSKGRIQETQYF,TGTGCCAGCAGCAAAGGACGGATTCAAGAGACCCAGTACTTC
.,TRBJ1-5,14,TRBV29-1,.,CSVDRGDLNQPQHF,TGCAGCGTTGATAGAGGGGACCTCAATCAGCCCCAGCATTTT
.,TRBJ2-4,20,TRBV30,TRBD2,CAWSTFMTSGKGLAKNIQYF,TGTGCCTGGAGTACCTTTATGACTAGCGGGAAGGGTTTAGCCAAAAACATTCAGTACTTC